The clone carrying this T cell receptor (beta chain) was seen a few times. Its specificity is not known. Scientists isolated CD4+ T cells after a roughly 10-day culture period ended. Each person got two doses of an mRNA SARS-CoV-2 vaccine, BNT162b2 or mRNA-1273. Vaccinated recipients, who were negative for nucleocapsid antibodies, had no history of SARS-CoV-2 infection. Both day 3 and day 7 saw half the medium replaced with IL-2 medium. The data were taken from a study of vaccination effects on CD4 cells after COVID-19. From germline, CDR1 is SGHDN and CDR2 FVKESK. This CDR3 has 17 residues. The germline V and J ends were trimmed by 1 base and 2 bases, with 17 bases remaining between them. Data came from immunoSEQ multiplex PCR; TCRdb stores just in-frame clones and leaves some out. This sample yields fewer than 55,000 clones, of which about 70% are seen a single time; around 7% belongs to the top ten.

This clonotype originated in a human donor who received a COVID-19 vaccine. Material: CD4+ T cells from PBMCs cultured without peptide, obtained after COVID-19 vaccination. The chain recombines TRBV14 with TRBJ2-5; D is possibly TRBD2 (6 bases). CDR3 DNA sequence: TGTGCCAGCAGCCAAGGGAGCGCGTGGGGGGTACAAGAGACCCAGTACTTC. It is translated as CASSQGSAWGVQETQYF. Together with reference TRBV14 and TRBJ2-5, the CDR3 gives the full variable domain: EAGVTQFPSHSVIEKGQTVTLRCDPISGHDNLYWYRRVMGKEIKFLLHFVKESKQDESGMPNNRFLAERTGGTYSTLKVQPAELEDSGVYFCASSQGSAWGVQETQYFGPGTRLLVL.